This T cell receptor beta chain was retrieved from a study of blood T cell repertoires in COVID-19. Study summary: Whether acute or convalescent, the COVID-19 samples came from the United States, Italy and Spain. Sample material is recorded as cDNA or gDNA derived from T cells, B-cell-depleted T cells, or PBMCs.

Profiled with immunoSEQ multiplex PCR; TCRdb holds only in-frame clones, not every one. The sample has tens of thousands of clones, roughly nine tenths seen once. Sequencing was done on a sample of peripheral blood. The source is a man over 45 with COVID-19, enrolled during active disease.

The CDR3 spells CASSLGQSGYEQYF. DNA for the CDR3: TGTGCCAGCAGCTTAGGACAGTCGGGCTACGAGCAGTACTTC. The chain is built from TRBV7-2 and TRBJ2-7; maybe TRBD1 (5 bases). Germline values: CDR1 SGHTA, CDR2 FQGNSA. CDR3 size: 14 residues. Trimming removed 1 base from V and 3 bases from J, with 10 bases in between.